The clone carrying this T cell receptor beta chain was found a few times. What it recognizes is unknown. The record originates from a study of T-cell memory formation after mild COVID-19. Study findings and constraints: CD4+ bias marked clones expanding day 15 to 37, unlike balanced contracting clones.

Germline loops: CDR1 LGHNA, CDR2 YSLEER. The CDR3 spans 14 residues. The V gene lost 0 bases and the J gene lost 4 bases, with 6 bases spanning the gap. TCRdb reprocessed the 5' RACE reads via MiXCR and lists one record per CDR3 protein. Here the sample spans approximately 300,000 distinct CDR3 sequences, approximately 19% being singletons. The sequenced sample was PBMCs or a T cell subset sorted from them (not recorded which). The chain combines TRBV4-3 with TRBJ2-2; maybe TRBD1 (5 bases). This receptor was taken from a man between 18 and 29 years old who had mild COVID-19 (a few samples of this study predate the infection). Cell type and time point are not known. This CDR3 is CASSQEQATGELFF. As DNA, the CDR3 is TGCGCCAGCAGCCAAGAACAGGCCACCGGGGAGCTGTTTTTT.